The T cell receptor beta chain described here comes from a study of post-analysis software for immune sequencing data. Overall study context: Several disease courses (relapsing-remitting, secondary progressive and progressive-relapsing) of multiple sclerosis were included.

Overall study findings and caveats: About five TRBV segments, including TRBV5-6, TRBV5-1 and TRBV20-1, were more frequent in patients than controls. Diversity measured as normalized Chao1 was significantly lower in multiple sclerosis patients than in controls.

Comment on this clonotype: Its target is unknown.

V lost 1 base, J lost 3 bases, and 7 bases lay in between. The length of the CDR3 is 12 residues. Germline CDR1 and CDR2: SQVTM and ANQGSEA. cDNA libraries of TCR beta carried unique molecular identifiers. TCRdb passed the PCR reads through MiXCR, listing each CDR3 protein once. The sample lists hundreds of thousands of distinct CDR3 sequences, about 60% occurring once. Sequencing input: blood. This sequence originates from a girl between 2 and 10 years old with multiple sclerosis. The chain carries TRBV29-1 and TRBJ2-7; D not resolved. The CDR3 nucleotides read TGCAGCGTTGAAGGTCCCTACTACGAGCAGTACTTC. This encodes CSVEGPYYEQYF.